One sample yielded the 24 T cell receptor beta chains listed below, sequenced in a study of shared clonotypes between healthy human individuals. Using immunoSEQ multiplex PCR, the repertoire was profiled, and TCRdb retains in-frame clones only, with some absent. Of roughly 500,000 clones listed, almost 80% are singletons. The sequenced sample was PBMCs. The receptors derive from a woman aged 40 to 55 in good health. Some clones in this sample may be carry-over from other donors' samples.

The chain carries TRBV19 and TRBJ1-2; 9 positions match TRBD1. This CDR3 is built from 16 residues. V lost 3 bases to trimming and J lost 3 bases; unmatched junction nucleotides: 8. From germline, CDR1 is LNHDA and CDR2 SQIVND (reference sequence). The DNA of the CDR3 is TGTGCCAGTAGTATCCTGGGACAGGGATTGCACTATGGCTACACCTTC. Residues: CASSILGQGLHYGYTF.

The chain uses TRBV19 and TRBJ2-7, with 8 bases aligning to TRBD1. After removal of 8 bases from V and 3 bases from J, the junction contained 6 bases not matched to a gene. CDR1 is LNHDA and CDR2 is SQIVND in the germline V gene (reference sequence). The CDR3 length is 13 residues. The CDR3: CASSGTGGYEQYF. The CDR3 nucleotides are TGTGCCAGTTCCGGGACAGGAGGCTACGAGCAGTACTTC. Full variable domain (missing parts from reference TRBV19 and TRBJ2-7): DGGITQSPKYLFRKEGQNVTLSCEQNLNHDAMYWYRQDPGQGLRLIYYSQIVNDFQKGDIAEGYSVSREKKESFPLTVTSAQKNPTAFYLCASSGTGGYEQYFGPGTRLTVT.

The genes are TRBV4-2 and TRBJ2-3; the match to TRBD2 covers 7 bases. This CDR3 region has 17 residues. Germline trimming cut 0 bases from V and 4 bases from J; bases unmatched to any gene: 10. The germline CDR1 and CDR2 sequences are LGHNA and YNFKEQ. CDR3 amino acids: CASSQEGFGLAADTQYF. CDR3 nucleotide sequence: TGTGCCAGCAGCCAAGAAGGTTTTGGGCTAGCGGCAGATACGCAGTATTTT.

This clone was detected only a few times. The chain uses TRBV5-1 and TRBJ2-5; no clear D gene. Germline V gene lookup returns CDR1 SGHRS and CDR2 YFSETQ. This CDR3 has 16 amino acids. V was clipped by 2 bases and J by 1 base, with 15 bases between them. The CDR3 nucleotides are TGCGCCAGCAGCTTTCGTCGGACCCCCACCCAAGAGACCCAGTACTTC. Its protein is CASSFRRTPTQETQYF.

The J gene is TRBJ2-1, the V gene TRBV18; TRBD2 matches at 7 bases. Germline CDR1 reads KGHSH; CDR2 reads LQKENI. The V and J ends lost 1 base and 5 bases, in that order; junction bases with no gene match: 5. The length of the CDR3 is 15 residues. The CDR3 sequence: CASSPRASGDNEQFF. The CDR3 coding sequence is TGTGCCAGCTCACCACGGGCTAGCGGAGACAATGAGCAGTTCTTC.

This clone was recorded a few times. CDR3 protein: CASSSETPSGGTGTDTQYF. CDR3 coding DNA: TGTGCCAGCAGCTCGGAGACCCCTAGCGGGGGTACCGGCACAGATACGCAGTATTTT. V gene TRBV11-2 combines with J gene TRBJ2-3, with 10 positions matching TRBD2. CDR1 and CDR2 from the germline V gene are SGHAT and FQNNGV. The junction had 14 bases not matched to a gene; V was cut back by 4 bases and J by 1 base. This CDR3 spans 19 amino acids. Full variable domain (rest looked up from reference TRBV11-2 and TRBJ2-3): EAGVAQSPRYKIIEKRQSVAFWCNPISGHATLYWYQQILGQGPKLLIQFQNNGVVDDSQLPKDRFSAERLKGVDSTLKIQPAKLEDSAVYLCASSSETPSGGTGTDTQYFGPGTRLTVL.

The rearrangement joins TRBV5-4 to TRBJ2-1, with no clear D. V dropped 2 bases and J dropped 5 bases, with 8 bases sitting between them. The CDR3 is 13 amino acids. Germline V gene sequence: CDR1 SGHNT, CDR2 YYREEE (reference sequence). The CDR3: CASSFTRNNEQFF. The CDR3 DNA is TGTGCCAGCAGCTTTACAAGAAACAATGAGCAGTTCTTC.

CDR3 loop: CASSPPPGGSGSTDTQYF. CDR3 nucleotides: TGTGCCAGCAGTCCACCCCCCGGTGGAAGCGGGAGCACAGATACGCAGTATTTT. This chain joins TRBV28 and TRBJ2-3, with D possibly TRBD2 on 6 matching bases. Germline-derived CDR1 and CDR2 are MDHEN and SYDVKM. This CDR3 is built from 18 residues. Trimming shortened V by 5 bases and J by 0 bases, and 21 bases separated the two germline ends.

This clone was found a few times. The rearrangement uses TRBV15 and TRBJ2-5; possibly TRBD2 for D (6 bases). This CDR3 has 16 residues. The V gene lost 0 bases and the J gene lost 5 bases, with 16 bases spanning the gap. CDR1 LNHNV and CDR2 YYDKDF come from the germline V gene (reference sequence). The CDR3 coding sequence is TGTGCCACCAGCAGAGATCGGGGAAGCGGGTCGGAGACCCAGTACTTC. Amino acid sequence: CATSRDRGSGSETQYF.

As regards this clone: A far larger clone lies a single base away; this is likely a read error. The gene calls are TRBV30 and TRBJ2-5; D not resolved. V was clipped by 0 bases and J by 7 bases, with 15 bases between them. The CDR3 length is 14 residues. Germline V gene lookup returns CDR1 GTSNPN and CDR2 SVGIG (reference sequence). As DNA, the CDR3 is TGTGCCTGGAGTGTAATCAGCAACCTTGGGACCCAGTACTTC. The encoded protein is CAWSVISNLGTQYF.

The rearrangement uses TRBV6-6 and TRBJ1-4; possibly TRBD1 for D (6 bases). In germline, CDR1 is MNHNY, CDR2 SVGAGI (reference sequence). The CDR3 runs to 16 residues. Trimming removed 4 bases from V and 3 bases from J, with 15 bases in between. DNA for the CDR3: TGTGCCAGCAGTTCCCTCAACAGGGAGGCTAATGAAAAACTGTTTTTT. It translates to CASSSLNREANEKLFF.

The chain is built from TRBV7-2 and TRBJ2-2; no clear D gene. Trimming took off 4 bases at V and 5 bases at J, with 14 bases between the two ends. From germline, CDR1 is SGHTA and CDR2 FQGNSA. The CDR3 extends over 15 amino acids. The CDR3 DNA sequence: TGTGCCAGCAGCTCGTCCATGTCTCGGACCGGGGAGCTGTTTTTT. This encodes CASSSSMSRTGELFF.

The V call is TRBV2, the J call TRBJ2-1; TRBD2 might be the D (5 bases). Germline V gene sequence: CDR1 SNHLY, CDR2 FYNNEI. Trimming took off 2 bases at V and 11 bases at J, with 7 bases between the two ends. CDR3 length equals 11 residues. CDR3 coding DNA: TGTGCCAGCAGTGAACCTAGCCAGCAGTTCTTC. This encodes CASSEPSQQFF.

The sample holds one count of this clone. The chain carries TRBV7-8 and TRBJ2-1, with 13 bases lining up with TRBD2. The V segment lost 5 bases and the J segment 9 bases; nucleotides outside the gene matches: 16. The germline gives CDR1 SGHVS, CDR2 FQNEAQ. The CDR3 consists of 18 residues. CDR3 sequence (DNA): TGTGCCAGCAGCATAAGGACTAGCGGGAGAATACTAGTGGGTGAGCAGTTCTTC. It encodes CASSIRTSGRILVGEQFF.

This rearrangement joins TRBV7-2 to TRBJ1-1; D unclear. The CDR3 has 16 amino acids. CDR1 is SGHTA, CDR2 FQGNSA, per germline. V lost 1 base and J 4 bases, leaving 16 bases between the germline ends. The CDR3 nucleotides are TGTGCCAGCAGCTTAGTCGGACCGAACTCGGGCACTGAAGCTTTCTTT. This translates into CASSLVGPNSGTEAFF.

Comment on this clone: A much more abundant neighbour one base away suggests this may be a read error. Additional DNA sequences in this sample encode the identical CDR3. This chain joins TRBV30 and TRBJ2-5, with TRBD2 matching over 15 bases. Looked up from germline, CDR1 is GTSNPN and CDR2 is SVGIG (reference sequence). The CDR3 runs 17 residues. CDR3 DNA sequence: TGCGCCTGGAGCCTTAGGGGACTAGCGGGAGGCCAAGAGACCCAGTACTTC. It encodes CAWSLRGLAGGQETQYF.

This clone has a single count. This chain joins TRBV5-8 and TRBJ2-1; D is unclear. This CDR3 is 14 amino acids long. V was pared by 4 bases and J by 2 bases, with 10 bases between. Germline values: CDR1 SGHTS, CDR2 YDEGEE. The CDR3 sequence is CASSGWTAYNEQFF. The CDR3, as DNA: TGTGCCAGCAGCGGCTGGACGGCCTACAATGAGCAGTTCTTC.

The chain recombines TRBV29-1 with TRBJ2-7; D is undetermined. Per the germline V gene, CDR1 is SQVTM and CDR2 is ANQGSEA. The CDR3 totals 13 residues. Trimming took 0 bases from V and 0 from J, leaving 6 bases between them. This chain's CDR3 is CSVEDPSSYEQYF. The DNA of the CDR3 is TGCAGCGTTGAAGATCCAAGCTCCTACGAGCAGTACTTC.

The chain uses TRBV2 and TRBJ1-5; 9 nucleotides agree with TRBD1. This CDR3 has 15 amino acids. Unmatched junction bases numbered 6, after V lost 5 bases and J lost 4 bases. CDR1 and CDR2 (germline): SNHLY, FYNNEI. CDR3 sequence (DNA): TGTGCCAGCAGTCCGGAGACAGGGGGGAATCAGCCCCAGCATTTT. It translates to CASSPETGGNQPQHF.

V gene TRBV4-2 combines with J gene TRBJ2-7; D could derive from TRBD1 or TRBD2 (6 bases each). The CDR3 runs 15 residues. Germline V gene sequence: CDR1 LGHNA, CDR2 YNFKEQ. The ends were cut back, 0 bases at V and 6 bases at J, with 15 bases in the middle. The DNA of the CDR3 is TGTGCCAGCAGCCAAGATCAGGCTGGGGGGCGCGAGCAGTACTTC. Protein sequence: CASSQDQAGGREQYF.

This clone was seen a handful of times. The rearrangement uses TRBV7-9 and TRBJ2-1; 9 nucleotides match TRBD1. Looked up from germline, CDR1 is SEHNR and CDR2 is FQNEAQ (reference sequence). The ends lost 5 bases at V and 2 bases at J; junction bases unmatched: 4. The CDR3 runs to 15 residues. CDR3 DNA sequence: TGTGCCAGCAGCACGTGGACAGGGGCCTACAATGAGCAGTTCTTC. Translation: CASSTWTGAYNEQFF.

This clone was detected only once. The J gene is TRBJ2-5, the V gene TRBV19; D gene ambiguous. CDR1 is LNHDA, CDR2 SQIVND, per germline (reference sequence). Trimming shortened V by 6 bases and J by 5 bases, and 13 bases separated the two germline ends. The CDR3 totals 13 residues. CDR3 protein: CASRGPSSETQYF. The CDR3 DNA reads as TGTGCCAGTAGAGGGCCTAGTTCCGAGACCCAGTACTTC.

Notes on this clone: This may stem from a read error, because a much larger clone lies one nucleotide away. Because the CDR3's place on the DNA is in doubt, the DNA is left out and the CDR3 is given as listed by TCRdb. The genes are TRBV30 and TRBJ1-1; no DNA check was done on the table's D call, TRBD1. The CDR3 has 12 amino acids, counting both end residues. The germline V gene encodes CDR1 GTSNPN and CDR2 SVGIG (reference sequence). CDR3 sequence reads: CAWGPGNTEALF.

This chain joins TRBV18 and TRBJ2-5; D not certain. Trimming stripped 4 bases from V and 5 bases from J, with 11 bases between. Per germline, CDR1 KGHSH and CDR2 LQKENI. This CDR3 spans 13 amino acids. In DNA, the CDR3 is TGTGCCAGCTCACGACCCCAACCGGAGACCCAGTACTTC. Translating it yields CASSRPQPETQYF. The full variable domain, its missing parts supplied by reference TRBV18 and TRBJ2-5, is NAGVMQNPRHLVRRRGQEARLRCSPMKGHSHVYWYRQLPEEGLKFMVYLQKENIIDESGMPKERFSAEFPKEGPSILRIQQVVRGDSAAYFCASSRPQPETQYFGPGTRLLVL.